Listed here is a single TCR beta chain. This entry is derived from a study of cytomegalovirus exposure and HLA in healthy donors. Germline-derived CDR1 and CDR2 are DFQATT and SNEGSKA (reference sequence). The CDR3 sequence is 11 residues long. V lost 7 bases, J lost 7 bases, and 12 bases lay in between. Vbeta (60) and Jbeta (13) primers were used in the PCR. The data were produced by immunoSEQ multiplex PCR, yet TCRdb's version contains in-frame clones alone and is incomplete. The table has around 180,000 clones, approximately 80% seen once. Everyone who donated was a healthy bone marrow donor. Sequencing input: PBMCs. V gene TRBV20-1 combines with J gene TRBJ2-3, with unresolved D. The TCR comes from a woman aged 40 to 50 in good health and CMV-seronegative. This CDR3 reads CSGRFTNTQYF. In nucleotides, the CDR3 is TGCAGTGGGCGGTTTACAAATACGCAGTATTTT.